One sample yielded the 25 T cell receptor beta chains listed below, sequenced in a study of control samples from healthy donors and cancer patients. Method: immunoSEQ multiplex PCR; TCRdb's copy keeps in-frame clones and lacks some. The data show about 180,000 clones, roughly 89% seen once. What was sequenced was blood. All receptors derive from a woman between 45 and 65 years old in good health.

The CDR3 loop is CSVGQNLGSEQYF. CDR3 nucleotides: TGCAGCGTTGGACAGAACTTGGGTTCCGAGCAGTACTTC. The chain joins TRBV29-1 to TRBJ2-7; D may be TRBD1 (5 bases). Trimming pared 4 bases from V and 6 bases from J, leaving 16 bases between. Looked up from germline, CDR1 is SQVTM and CDR2 is ANQGSEA. The CDR3 totals 13 residues.

The rearrangement links TRBV19 to TRBJ1-6; D is unresolved. The germline V gene encodes CDR1 LNHDA and CDR2 SQIVND (reference sequence). CDR3 size: 15 residues. V was pared by 6 bases and J by 4 bases, with 13 bases between. The CDR3 DNA sequence: TGTGCCAGTAGGCCTGAGACCTCGTATAATTCACCCCTCCACTTT. Protein: CASRPETSYNSPLHF.

CDR3 in DNA: TGTGCCAGCAGTTTATTTGGGGGCTCCACTGAAGCTTTCTTT. Protein sequence: CASSLFGGSTEAFF. The rearrangement links TRBV28 to TRBJ1-1, with D possibly TRBD1 on 6 matching bases. V was clipped by 1 base and J by 4 bases, with 10 bases between them. This CDR3 region has 14 residues. CDR1 is MDHEN, CDR2 SYDVKM, per germline.

CDR3 nucleotide sequence: TGTGCCAGCAGCCAAGCTAGGTGGGGCTACACCTTC. Translation gives CASSQARWGYTF. The genes are TRBV4-2 and TRBJ1-2; D remains unclear. The germline CDR1 and CDR2 sequences are LGHNA and YNFKEQ. Trimming stripped 1 base from V and 8 bases from J, with 8 bases between. CDR3 length equals 12 residues.

This rearrangement joins TRBV7-9 to TRBJ1-2; no clear D. V was cut by 5 bases and J by 8 bases, with 9 bases left in between. Germline lookup yields CDR1 SEHNR and CDR2 FQNEAQ (reference sequence). CDR3 length equals 11 residues. The CDR3 loop is CASSLERGYTF. The CDR3, as DNA: TGTGCCAGCAGCCTGGAGCGGGGCTACACCTTC.

This clone has a handful of counts. This rearrangement joins TRBV5-5 to TRBJ1-5, with D hard to call. V dropped 5 bases and J dropped 0 bases, with 12 bases sitting between them. Per germline, CDR1 SGHKS and CDR2 YYEKEE (reference sequence). The CDR3 is 15 residues long. Here the CDR3 reads CASSLRPHSNQPQHF. The CDR3, as DNA: TGTGCCAGCAGTTTACGGCCCCATAGCAATCAGCCCCAGCATTTT. The entire variable domain, with the rest obtained from reference TRBV5-5 and TRBJ1-5, is as follows: DAGVTQSPTHLIKTRGQQVTLRCSPISGHKSVSWYQQVLGQGPQFIFQYYEKEERGRGNFPDRFSARQFPNYSSELNVNALLLGDSALYLCASSLRPHSNQPQHFGDGTRLSIL.

The chain uses TRBV14 and TRBJ2-1, with 11 positions matching TRBD2. The CDR3 extends over 16 amino acids. Germline CDR1 is SGHDN and CDR2 is FVKESK. With V trimmed by 6 bases and J by 1 base, 5 bases remained unmatched. This CDR3 is CASRAASGRSYNEQFF. The CDR3, as DNA: TGTGCCAGCAGGGCTGCTAGCGGGAGGTCCTACAATGAGCAGTTCTTC.

The J gene is TRBJ2-5, the V gene TRBV5-5, with D possibly matching TRBD1 (6 bases). V dropped 3 bases and J dropped 1 base, with 10 bases sitting between them. This CDR3 spans 14 amino acids. In germline, CDR1 is SGHKS, CDR2 YYEKEE (reference sequence). The chain's CDR3 is CASSWGQGQETQYF. The CDR3 DNA reads as TGTGCCAGCAGCTGGGGGCAGGGCCAAGAGACCCAGTACTTC.

The chain has TRBV28 and TRBJ2-7; 8 bases map to TRBD1. This CDR3 has 12 residues. The germline V gene encodes CDR1 MDHEN and CDR2 SYDVKM. The junction had 5 bases not matched to a gene; V was cut back by 6 bases and J by 7 bases. For the CDR3, the DNA is TGTGCCAGCAGCCGGACAGGGATGGAGCAGTACTTC. This gives the protein CASSRTGMEQYF.

The gene calls are TRBV5-6 and TRBJ2-1, with 9 bases matching TRBD2. Per germline, CDR1 SGHDT and CDR2 YYEEEE. Trimming removed 2 bases from V and 3 bases from J; junction bases left unmatched: 6. The CDR3 runs 16 residues. The CDR3 loop is CASSFRAGGHYNEQFF. CDR3 DNA: TGTGCCAGCAGCTTTCGGGCGGGGGGGCACTACAATGAGCAGTTCTTC.

This rearrangement joins TRBV5-1 to TRBJ1-2, with a weak D call TRBD1 (5 bases). Trimming pared 0 bases from V and 2 bases from J, leaving 14 bases between. The length of the CDR3 is 16 residues. Germline-derived CDR1 and CDR2 are SGHRS and YFSETQ. In DNA form, the CDR3 reads TGCGCCAGCAGCTTGGCCGTTTTGGCAGGGAACTATGGCTACACCTTC. Protein: CASSLAVLAGNYGYTF.

The CDR3: CASSLSDDSNQPQHF. The CDR3 nucleotides read TGTGCCAGCAGCTTGTCAGACGATAGCAATCAGCCCCAGCATTTT. The chain joins TRBV5-6 to TRBJ1-5; no firm D call. This CDR3 is 15 amino acids long. Germline CDR1 reads SGHDT; CDR2 reads YYEEEE. Trimming stripped 1 base from V and 0 bases from J, with 8 bases between.

J is TRBJ2-2 and V is TRBV7-2; 7 bases map to TRBD2. Germline-derived CDR1 and CDR2 are SGHTA and FQGNSA. The CDR3 covers 17 residues. V gave up 2 bases and J gave up 3 bases; unmatched junction bases: 9. The CDR3 here is CASSLRAGAFYTGELFF. The CDR3 DNA reads as TGTGCCAGCAGCTTAAGGGCGGGAGCCTTTTACACCGGGGAGCTGTTTTTT.

V gene TRBV6-1 combines with J gene TRBJ2-7, with TRBD1 matching over 8 bases. The V and J ends lost 3 bases and 0 bases, in that order; junction bases with no gene match: 1. This CDR3 comprises 14 residues. Germline V gives CDR1 MNHNS, CDR2 SASEGT. The CDR3 reads CASSDGTGSYEQYF. The CDR3 DNA reads TGTGCCAGCAGTGACGGGACAGGCTCCTACGAGCAGTACTTC.

Only one count was recorded for this clone. V and J are TRBV7-6 and TRBJ2-3; either TRBD1 or TRBD2 may fit D (6 bases each). This CDR3 has 18 amino acids. Germline CDR1 SGHVS, CDR2 FNYEAQ. V shed 5 bases and J shed 1 base, with 22 bases lying between them. The CDR3 sequence: CASSTMPLSGGRTDTQYF. CDR3 nucleotides: TGTGCCAGCAGCACCATGCCTCTCAGTGGGGGGCGCACAGATACGCAGTATTTT. The whole variable domain, remainder taken from reference TRBV7-6 and TRBJ2-3, is GAGVSQSPRYKVTKRGQDVALRCDPISGHVSLYWYRQALGQGPEFLTYFNYEAQQDKSGLPNDRFSAERPEGSISTLTIQRTEQRDSAMYRCASSTMPLSGGRTDTQYFGPGTRLTVL.

Notes on this clone: Other DNA sequences in this sample translate to the same CDR3. The gene calls are TRBV28 and TRBJ1-1; D is ambiguous. Germline V gene data show CDR1 as MDHEN and CDR2 as SYDVKM. V lost 5 bases, J lost 1 base, and 8 bases lay in between. The CDR3 length is 13 residues. Here the CDR3 reads CASSPTWNTEAFF. The CDR3 coding sequence is TGTGCCAGCAGTCCGACATGGAACACTGAAGCTTTCTTT.

This clone was seen a handful of times. This chain joins TRBV11-2 and TRBJ2-1; D call uncertain. V dropped 1 base and J dropped 5 bases, with 6 bases sitting between them. Germline CDR1 reads SGHAT; CDR2 reads FQNNGV. The CDR3 runs to 13 residues. Here the CDR3 DNA reads TGTGCCAGCAGCTTAGGGCTCAACAATGAGCAGTTCTTC. Its translation is CASSLGLNNEQFF. The full variable domain, its missing parts supplied by reference TRBV11-2 and TRBJ2-1, is EAGVAQSPRYKIIEKRQSVAFWCNPISGHATLYWYQQILGQGPKLLIQFQNNGVVDDSQLPKDRFSAERLKGVDSTLKIQPAKLEDSAVYLCASSLGLNNEQFFGPGTRLTVL.

The chain carries TRBV5-4 and TRBJ1-1; 7 bases align to TRBD1. Germline V gene data show CDR1 as SGHNT and CDR2 as YYREEE (reference sequence). V lost 0 bases, J lost 8 bases, and 10 bases stayed unmatched. The length of the CDR3 is 15 residues. The CDR3 spells CASSLATSGGLEAFF. The CDR3 DNA reads TGTGCCAGCAGCTTGGCCACGTCAGGGGGACTCGAAGCTTTCTTT.

This chain connects TRBV5-1 to TRBJ1-1; maybe TRBD1 (5 bases). The CDR3 is 13 amino acids. The V end lost 0 bases, the J end lost 7 bases, and 10 bases lay between the germline ends. CDR1 is SGHRS and CDR2 is YFSETQ in the germline V gene. Here the CDR3 DNA reads TGCGCCAGCAGCTTGGCAGGGAGGGATGAAGCTTTCTTT. Amino acids: CASSLAGRDEAFF.

The rearrangement joins TRBV7-9 to TRBJ1-6; D is undetermined. This CDR3 is 13 amino acids long. Germline values: CDR1 SEHNR, CDR2 FQNEAQ (reference sequence). With 4 bases removed from V and 6 bases from J, the gap between germline ends came to 7 bases. The CDR3: CASSSDANSPLHF. The CDR3 DNA reads TGTGCCAGCAGCTCGGACGCTAATTCACCCCTCCACTTT.

The chain is built from TRBV10-3 and TRBJ2-2; possible D gene TRBD2, 5 bases. Germline V gene sequence: CDR1 ENHRY, CDR2 SYGVKD. Trimming cost V 4 bases and J 4 bases, with 10 bases left between them. The CDR3 loop spans 14 amino acids. The CDR3 spells CAISVRESTGELFF. Here the CDR3 DNA reads TGTGCCATCAGTGTACGGGAAAGCACCGGGGAGCTGTTTTTT.

The V gene is TRBV19, the J gene TRBJ2-3; D possibly corresponds to TRBD2 (6 bases). The germline V gene has CDR1 LNHDA and CDR2 SQIVND (reference sequence). This CDR3 is built from 18 residues. V was shortened by 5 bases and J by 2 bases, with 23 bases between the two germline ends. Here the CDR3 reads CASSLGFPTGGITDTQYF. The CDR3 DNA reads as TGTGCCAGTAGTTTGGGGTTTCCGACCGGCGGGATCACAGATACGCAGTATTTT.

The chain links TRBV27 to TRBJ1-2; TRBD1 matches 9 bases. Germline V gene sequence: CDR1 MNHEY, CDR2 SMNVEV (reference sequence). The CDR3 covers 16 residues. Unmatched junction bases numbered 10, after V lost 4 bases and J lost 4 bases. In DNA form, the CDR3 reads TGTGCCAGCAGTTCCCTCTTGACAGGGGGATCCTATGGCTACACCTTC. The encoded protein is CASSSLLTGGSYGYTF.

The genes are TRBV28 and TRBJ1-6; no definite D call. The CDR3 loop spans 16 amino acids. The V and J ends lost 5 bases and 10 bases respectively, with 21 bases between them. Germline V gives CDR1 MDHEN, CDR2 SYDVKM. CDR3 region: CASSPYGQRIGSPLHF. CDR3 nucleotides: TGTGCCAGCAGTCCTTACGGGCAGAGGATCGGATCACCCCTCCACTTT.

The chain links TRBV3-1 (or the pseudogene TRBV3-2) to TRBJ2-7, with D perhaps matching TRBD1 (5 bases). V was pared by 5 bases and J by 6 bases, with 14 bases between. The CDR3 runs 13 residues. Germline values: CDR1 LGHDT, CDR2 YNNKEL (reference sequence). The CDR3 DNA reads as TGTGCCAGCAGCAGGAATACAGGCGGCGAGCAGTACTTC. Protein: CASSRNTGGEQYF.